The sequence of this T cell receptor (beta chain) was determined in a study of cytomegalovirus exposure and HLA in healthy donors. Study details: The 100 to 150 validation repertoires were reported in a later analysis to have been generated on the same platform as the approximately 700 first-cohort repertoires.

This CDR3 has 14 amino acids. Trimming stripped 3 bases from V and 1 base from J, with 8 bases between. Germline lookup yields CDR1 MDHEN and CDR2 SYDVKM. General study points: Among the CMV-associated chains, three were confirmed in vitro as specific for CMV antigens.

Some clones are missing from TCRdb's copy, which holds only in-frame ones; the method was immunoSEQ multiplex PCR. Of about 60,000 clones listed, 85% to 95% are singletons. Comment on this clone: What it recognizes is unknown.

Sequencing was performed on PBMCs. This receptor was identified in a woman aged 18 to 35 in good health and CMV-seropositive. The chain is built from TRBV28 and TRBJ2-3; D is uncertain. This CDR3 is CASSFLSGTDTQYF. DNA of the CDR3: TGTGCCAGCAGTTTTTTATCAGGCACAGATACGCAGTATTTT.